This T cell receptor (beta chain) was sequenced for a study of human T cells and chemical hapten exposure. Study results and limitations: TCRs exceeding a frequency of 1 in 1000 stayed unchanged under DPC sensitization.

Via MiXCR, TCRdb re-called the RACE reads, giving one row per CDR3 protein. The table records tens of thousands of distinct CDR3 sequences, roughly 8.7% of them present only once. About this clonotype: Its antigen remains unknown.

The CDR3 is 13 residues long. Trimming took 3 bases from V and 4 from J, leaving 7 bases between them. The germline V gene has CDR1 KGHDR and CDR2 SFDVKD. As to time point: healthy volunteer bleed at 6 weeks. Before extraction, the whole blood was not fractionated, and total RNA was taken from it. The clonotype comes from a male donor in good health. Some clones in this sample may be carry-over from other donors' samples. This chain links TRBV24-1 with TRBJ2-3; D is undetermined. Sequenced: whole blood. The CDR3 here is CATSDLSADTQYF. CDR3 coding DNA: TGTGCCACCAGTGATCTAAGCGCAGATACGCAGTATTTT.